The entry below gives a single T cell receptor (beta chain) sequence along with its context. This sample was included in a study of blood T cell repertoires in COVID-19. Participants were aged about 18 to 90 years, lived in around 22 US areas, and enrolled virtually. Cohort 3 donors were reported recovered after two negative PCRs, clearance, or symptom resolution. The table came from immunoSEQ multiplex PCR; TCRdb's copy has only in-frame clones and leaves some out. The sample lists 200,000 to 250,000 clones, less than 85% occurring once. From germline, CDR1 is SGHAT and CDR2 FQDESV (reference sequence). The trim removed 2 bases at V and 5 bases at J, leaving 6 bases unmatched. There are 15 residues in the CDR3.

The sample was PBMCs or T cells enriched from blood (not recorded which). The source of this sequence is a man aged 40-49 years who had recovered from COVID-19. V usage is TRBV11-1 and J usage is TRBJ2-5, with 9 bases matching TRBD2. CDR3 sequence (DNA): TGTGCCAGCAGCTTACAACTAGCGGGCTCTGAGACCCAGTACTTC. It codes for CASSLQLAGSETQYF.